Below are 9 T cell receptor delta chains sequenced from a single sample in a study of γδ T cells in repeated Plasmodium falciparum infection. Bulk repertoires came from Vgamma9/Vdelta2+ or Vdelta2-negative gammadelta T cells flow-sorted from PBMC. TCRdb processed the multiplex PCR reads again with the CATT caller. The sample comprises approximately 93,000 delta-chain clones, approximately 1% of which are singletons, and 7.5% to 10% rests with the top ten. Input material: gamma-delta T cells from blood. Source of these receptors: a pool of human donors (malaria-infected and uninfected, not separated).

This clone was seen a few times. The protein TCRdb gives is from a much larger clone and does not agree with this DNA's translation at residue 4, likely a read error; the protein shown here comes from the DNA. The genes are TRAV36/DV7 and TRDJ1, with D maybe TRDD3 (8 bases). CDR1 is VTNFRS and CDR2 is LTSSGIE in the germline V gene (reference sequence). The CDR3 has 14 amino acids. DNA for the CDR3: TGTGCCCCTTCCTGGGGGAAGTACACCGATAAACTCATCTTT. Its translation: CAPSWGKYTDKLIF.

This clone appeared a few times. TCRdb's listed protein matches a much larger clone and diverges from this DNA's translation at residue 5, likely through a read error; the protein shown comes from the DNA. The chain joins TRDV1 to TRDJ1; the match to TRDD3 covers 8 bases. V shed 0 bases and J 5 bases; nucleotides not matched to a gene: 2. Germline CDR1 and CDR2: TSWWSYY and QGS. This CDR3 contains 14 residues. CDR3 protein: CALGELWGTDKLIF. The CDR3 DNA sequence: TGTGCTCTTGGGGAACTCTGGGGGACTGATAAACTCATCTTT.

This clone was detected a few times. Translating this DNA gives a protein that differs at residue 10 from the TCRdb one, which belongs to a much larger clone; a read error is likely, and the protein shown is this translation. The chain joins TRDV2 to TRDJ1, with TRDD3 as a possible D gene (6 bases). No J gene was available from TCRdb, and it was assigned here by a germline match of the DNA. V lost 0 bases, J lost 3 bases, and 19 bases lay in between. The CDR3 consists of 17 residues. The V gene's germline CDR1 is GEAIGNYY and CDR2 EKD. The CDR3 protein is CACDTIARGNLPDKLIF. The CDR3 coding sequence is TGTGCCTGTGACACCATTGCCCGGGGGAATCTTCCCGATAAACTCATCTTT.

About this clone itself: A far larger clone is a single base away, which makes a read error likely. The identical CDR3 is also encoded by other nucleotide sequences in the sample. The CDR3 loop reads CACDTDGGYTDKLIF. CDR3 nucleotides: TGCGCCTGTGACACCGACGGGGGATATACCGATAAACTCATCTTT. The chain combines TRDV2 with TRDJ1; 8 nucleotides match TRDD3. No J segment appears in TCRdb, so it was assigned here by matching the sequence to germline. This CDR3 is 15 amino acids long. From germline, CDR1 is GEAIGNYY and CDR2 EKD.

A remark on this clone: The translation of this DNA and the TCRdb protein of a much larger clone differ at residue 8, probably owing to a read error; the protein shown here is translated from the DNA. V is TRDV2 and J is TRDJ1; 9 bases fit TRDD3. Matching the DNA to germline supplied the J gene, which TCRdb does not give. The length of the CDR3 is 22 residues. With 1 base clipped from V and 1 base from J, the junction kept 24 bases outside the gene matches. Germline loops: CDR1 GEAIGNYY, CDR2 EKD. The CDR3 is CACDTSHHLYWGTPLCTDKLIF. The CDR3 region has the DNA TGTGCCTGTGACACTTCCCACCACCTTTACTGGGGGACCCCCTTATGCACCGATAAACTCATCTTT.

The table lists this clone with a few counts. The translation of this DNA and the TCRdb protein of a much larger clone differ at residue 8, probably owing to a read error; the protein shown here is translated from the DNA. V and J are TRDV1 and TRDJ1, with D unresolved. Here the J gene was assigned by germline matching of the DNA, as TCRdb has none. Germline V gene lookup returns CDR1 TSWWSYY and CDR2 QGS. The ends were cut back, 1 base at V and 0 bases at J, with 21 bases in the middle. The CDR3 has 19 amino acids. The CDR3 region has the DNA TGTGCTCTTGGGGAACCCTCGGGCAGGCTTTACCCCTACACCGATAAACTCATCTTT. Encoded protein: CALGEPSGRLYPYTDKLIF.

Concerning this clone: The protein that TCRdb holds for this DNA derives from a much larger clone and differs from the translated DNA at residue 15, which likely indicates a read error; the protein shown here is translated from the DNA. J is TRDJ1 and V is TRDV2, with 9 positions matching TRDD3. Because TCRdb records no J gene, it was assigned here through a match of the DNA to germline. The CDR3 length is 18 residues. Germline values: CDR1 GEAIGNYY, CDR2 EKD. The CDR3 DNA follows: TGTGCCTGTGACGGAATCGAAACACTGGGGGACTACACCGATAGACTCATCTTT. Translated: CACDGIETLGDYTDRLIF.

This clone has just a few counts. The protein held in TCRdb is that of a much larger clone and does not match this DNA's translation at residue 7, likely because of a read error; the protein shown is translated from the DNA. The chain couples TRDV1 to TRDJ1, with 11 bases matching TRDD3. Because TCRdb records no J gene, it was assigned here through a match of the DNA to germline. Losses at the gene ends were 6 bases for V and 5 bases for J; bases not matched to a gene: 20. The CDR3 runs to 19 residues. The germline V gene encodes CDR1 TSWWSYY and CDR2 QGS. The CDR3: CALGHSSLLLLGDKDKLIF. Here the CDR3 DNA reads TGTGCTCTTGGTCACAGCTCCCTACTTTTACTGGGGGATAAAGATAAACTCATCTTT.

As concerns this clone: This probably arose from a read error, given a far larger clone one base away. Other DNA sequences in this specimen translate into the identical CDR3. This chain joins TRDV1 and TRDJ1; 11 bases are shared with TRDD3. Assignment of the J gene here rests on matching the DNA to germline, because TCRdb gives none. CDR3 length: 18 amino acids. The germline CDR1 and CDR2 sequences are TSWWSYY and QGS. The CDR3 protein is CALGELYWGIRYTDKLIF. CDR3 DNA: TGTGCTCTCGGGGAACTTTACTGGGGGATAAGGTACACCGATAAACTCATCTTT.